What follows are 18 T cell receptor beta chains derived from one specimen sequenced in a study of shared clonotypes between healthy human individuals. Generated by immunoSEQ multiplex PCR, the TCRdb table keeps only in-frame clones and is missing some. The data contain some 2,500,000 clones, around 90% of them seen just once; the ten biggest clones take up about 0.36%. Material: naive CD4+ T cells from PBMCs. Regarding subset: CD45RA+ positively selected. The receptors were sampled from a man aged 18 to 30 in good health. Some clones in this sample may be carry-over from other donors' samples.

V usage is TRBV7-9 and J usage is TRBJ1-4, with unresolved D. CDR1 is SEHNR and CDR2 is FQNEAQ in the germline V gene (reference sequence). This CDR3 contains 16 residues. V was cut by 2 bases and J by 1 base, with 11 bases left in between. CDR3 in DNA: TGTGCCAGCAGCTTAAATGAAGGGAGAACTAATGAAAAACTGTTTTTT. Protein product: CASSLNEGRTNEKLFF. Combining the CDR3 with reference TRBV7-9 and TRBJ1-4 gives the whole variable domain DTGVSQNPRHKITKRGQNVTFRCDPISEHNRLYWYRQTLGQGPEFLTYFQNEAQLEKSRLLSDRFSAERPKGSFSTLEIQRTEQGDSAMYLCASSLNEGRTNEKLFFGSGTQLSVL.

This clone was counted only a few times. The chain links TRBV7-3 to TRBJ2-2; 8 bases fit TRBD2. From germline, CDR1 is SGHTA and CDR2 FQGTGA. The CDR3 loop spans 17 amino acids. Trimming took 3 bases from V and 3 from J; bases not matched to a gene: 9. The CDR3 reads CASSLKGTRLHTGELFF. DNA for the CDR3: TGTGCCAGCAGCTTGAAGGGGACTAGGCTTCACACCGGGGAGCTGTTTTTT.

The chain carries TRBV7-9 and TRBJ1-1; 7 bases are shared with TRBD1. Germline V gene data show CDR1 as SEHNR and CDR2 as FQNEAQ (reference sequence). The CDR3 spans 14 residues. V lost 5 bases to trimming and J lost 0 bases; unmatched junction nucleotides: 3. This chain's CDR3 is CASSNRGLNTEAFF. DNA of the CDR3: TGTGCCAGCAGCAACAGGGGACTGAACACTGAAGCTTTCTTT.

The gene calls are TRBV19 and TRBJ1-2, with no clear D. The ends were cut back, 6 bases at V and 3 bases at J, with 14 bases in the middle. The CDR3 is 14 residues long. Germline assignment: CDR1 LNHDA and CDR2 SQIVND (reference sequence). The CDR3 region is CASRPTEEYYGYTF. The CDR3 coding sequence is TGTGCCAGTAGGCCGACCGAGGAATACTATGGCTACACCTTC.

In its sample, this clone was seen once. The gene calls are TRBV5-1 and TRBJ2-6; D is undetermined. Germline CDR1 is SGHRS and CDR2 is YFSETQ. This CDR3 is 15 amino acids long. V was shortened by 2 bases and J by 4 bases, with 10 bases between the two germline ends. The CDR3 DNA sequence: TGCGCCAGCAGCTTAGTGGCTCCAGGGGCCAACGTCCTGACTTTC. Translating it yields CASSLVAPGANVLTF.

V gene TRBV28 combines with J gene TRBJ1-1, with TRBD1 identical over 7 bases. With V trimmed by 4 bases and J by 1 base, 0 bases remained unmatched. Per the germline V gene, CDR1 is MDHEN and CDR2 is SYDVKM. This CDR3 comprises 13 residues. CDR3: CASSWTGNTEAFF. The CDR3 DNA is TGTGCCAGCAGTTGGACAGGGAACACTGAAGCTTTCTTT.

The chain's CDR3 is CASSQLGSGGRGTGELFF. CDR3 DNA sequence: TGTGCCAGCAGCCAATTAGGATCGGGCGGGAGAGGGACCGGGGAGCTGTTTTTT. The chain links TRBV4-2 to TRBJ2-2; TRBD2 matches 7 bases. The CDR3 totals 18 residues. Germline V lookup: CDR1 LGHNA, CDR2 YNFKEQ. V was clipped by 2 bases and J by 5 bases; unmatched bases: 14.

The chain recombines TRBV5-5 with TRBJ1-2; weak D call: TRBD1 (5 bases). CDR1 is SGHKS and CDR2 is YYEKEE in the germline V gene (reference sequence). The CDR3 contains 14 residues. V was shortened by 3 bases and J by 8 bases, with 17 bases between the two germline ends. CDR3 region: CASSSPGRVRGYTF. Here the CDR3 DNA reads TGTGCCAGCAGCTCTCCGGGACGGGTGAGAGGCTACACCTTC. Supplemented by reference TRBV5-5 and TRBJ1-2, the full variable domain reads DAGVTQSPTHLIKTRGQQVTLRCSPISGHKSVSWYQQVLGQGPQFIFQYYEKEERGRGNFPDRFSARQFPNYSSELNVNALLLGDSALYLCASSSPGRVRGYTFGSGTRLTVV.

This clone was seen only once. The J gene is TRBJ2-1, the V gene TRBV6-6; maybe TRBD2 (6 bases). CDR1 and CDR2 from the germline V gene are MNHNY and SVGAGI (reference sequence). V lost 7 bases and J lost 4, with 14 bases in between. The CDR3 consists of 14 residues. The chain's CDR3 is CASTLWGDYNEQFF. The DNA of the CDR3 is TGTGCCAGCACCCTCTGGGGGGATTACAATGAGCAGTTCTTC.

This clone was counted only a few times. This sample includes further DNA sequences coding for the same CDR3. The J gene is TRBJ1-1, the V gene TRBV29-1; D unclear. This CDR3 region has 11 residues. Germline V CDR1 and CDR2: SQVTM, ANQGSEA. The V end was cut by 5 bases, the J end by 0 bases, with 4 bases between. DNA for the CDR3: TGCAGCGTTAGAGTGAACACTGAAGCTTTCTTT. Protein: CSVRVNTEAFF.

Here the CDR3 DNA reads TGCGCCAGCAGCTTTCAGTCGGTACCACAAGGTACGCAGTATTTT. Translation: CASSFQSVPQGTQYF. This rearrangement joins TRBV5-1 to TRBJ2-3; D unclear. CDR3 length: 15 amino acids. In germline, CDR1 is SGHRS, CDR2 YFSETQ. The ends were cut back, 2 bases at V and 8 bases at J, with 18 bases in the middle.

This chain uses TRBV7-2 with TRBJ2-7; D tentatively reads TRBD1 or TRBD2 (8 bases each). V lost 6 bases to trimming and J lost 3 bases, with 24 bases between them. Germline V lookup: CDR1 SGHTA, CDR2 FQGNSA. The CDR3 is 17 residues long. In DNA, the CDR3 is TGTGCCAGCAGTTACAGGGGGGGTAGCGGGATGGGCTACGAGCAGTACTTC. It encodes CASSYRGGSGMGYEQYF.

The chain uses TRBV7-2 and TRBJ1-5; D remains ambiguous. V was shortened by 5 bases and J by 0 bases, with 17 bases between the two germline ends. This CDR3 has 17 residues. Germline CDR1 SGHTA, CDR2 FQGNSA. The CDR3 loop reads CASSLRAGSDSNQPQHF. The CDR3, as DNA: TGTGCCAGCAGCCTTAGGGCGGGGTCCGATAGCAATCAGCCCCAGCATTTT.

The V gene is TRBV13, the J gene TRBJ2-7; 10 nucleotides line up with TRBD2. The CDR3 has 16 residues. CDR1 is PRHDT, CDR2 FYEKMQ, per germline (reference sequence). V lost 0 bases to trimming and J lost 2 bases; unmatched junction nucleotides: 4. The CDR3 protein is CASSLGPSGSAYEQYF. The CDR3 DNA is TGTGCCAGCAGCTTAGGTCCTAGCGGGAGTGCCTACGAGCAGTACTTC.

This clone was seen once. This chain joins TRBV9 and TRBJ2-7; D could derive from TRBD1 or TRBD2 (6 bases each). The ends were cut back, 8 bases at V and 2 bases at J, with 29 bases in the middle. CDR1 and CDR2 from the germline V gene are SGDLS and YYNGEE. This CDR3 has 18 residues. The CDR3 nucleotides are TGTGCCAGTAACCCACCGGCAGGGGCGGGGCCCGTTCCCTACGAGCAGTACTTC. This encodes CASNPPAGAGPVPYEQYF.

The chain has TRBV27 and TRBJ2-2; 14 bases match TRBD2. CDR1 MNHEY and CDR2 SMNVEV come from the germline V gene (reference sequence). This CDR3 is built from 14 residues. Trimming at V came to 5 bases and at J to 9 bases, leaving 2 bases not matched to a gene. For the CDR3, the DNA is TGTGCCAGCAGTGGACTAGCGGGAGGCCGGGAGCTGTTTTTT. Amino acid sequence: CASSGLAGGRELFF.

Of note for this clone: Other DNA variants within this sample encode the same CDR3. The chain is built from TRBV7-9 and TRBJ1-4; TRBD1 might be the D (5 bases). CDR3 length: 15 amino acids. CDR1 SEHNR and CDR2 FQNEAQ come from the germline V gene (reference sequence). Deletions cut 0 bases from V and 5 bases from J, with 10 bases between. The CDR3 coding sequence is TGTGCCAGCAGCTTAGCAGGGGCGCCCAATGAAAAACTGTTTTTT. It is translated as CASSLAGAPNEKLFF.

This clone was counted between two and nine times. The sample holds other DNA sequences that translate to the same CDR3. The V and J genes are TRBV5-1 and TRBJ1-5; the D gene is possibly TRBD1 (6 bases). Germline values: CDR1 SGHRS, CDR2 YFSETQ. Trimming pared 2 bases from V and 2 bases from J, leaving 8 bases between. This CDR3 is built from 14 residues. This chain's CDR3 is CASSLQGGNQPQHF. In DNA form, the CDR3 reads TGCGCCAGCAGCTTACAGGGCGGCAATCAGCCCCAGCATTTT. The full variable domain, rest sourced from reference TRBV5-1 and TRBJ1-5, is KAGVTQTPRYLIKTRGQQVTLSCSPISGHRSVSWYQQTPGQGLQFLFEYFSETQRNKGNFPGRFSGRQFSNSRSEMNVSTLELGDSALYLCASSLQGGNQPQHFGDGTRLSIL.